This T cell receptor beta chain is from a study of blood T cell repertoires in COVID-19. Background on the study: The study drew acute and convalescent COVID-19 samples from the United States, Italy and Spain. T cells, B-cell-depleted T cells, or PBMCs provided the cDNA or gDNA that served as material.

V lost 3 bases and J 4 bases, leaving 5 bases between the germline ends. CDR1 is WNHNN and CDR2 is SYGVQD in the germline V gene (reference sequence). The CDR3 is 12 residues long. Under the authors' procedure: Amplification of reference gene primers provided the estimated nucleated cell counts. Data came from immunoSEQ multiplex PCR; TCRdb stores just in-frame clones and leaves some out. The DNA was the basis for D and trimming; V, J and clone size are from that table. Of roughly 200,000 clones listed, around 80% are singletons. This clonotype was sampled from a woman aged 80 or over with active or convalescent COVID-19. This chain links TRBV10-1 with TRBJ2-3; D is undetermined. Sequenced input: peripheral blood. The CDR3 nucleotides read TGCGCCAGCAGTGAATCCGCAGATACGCAGTATTTT. Its translation: CASSESADTQYF.